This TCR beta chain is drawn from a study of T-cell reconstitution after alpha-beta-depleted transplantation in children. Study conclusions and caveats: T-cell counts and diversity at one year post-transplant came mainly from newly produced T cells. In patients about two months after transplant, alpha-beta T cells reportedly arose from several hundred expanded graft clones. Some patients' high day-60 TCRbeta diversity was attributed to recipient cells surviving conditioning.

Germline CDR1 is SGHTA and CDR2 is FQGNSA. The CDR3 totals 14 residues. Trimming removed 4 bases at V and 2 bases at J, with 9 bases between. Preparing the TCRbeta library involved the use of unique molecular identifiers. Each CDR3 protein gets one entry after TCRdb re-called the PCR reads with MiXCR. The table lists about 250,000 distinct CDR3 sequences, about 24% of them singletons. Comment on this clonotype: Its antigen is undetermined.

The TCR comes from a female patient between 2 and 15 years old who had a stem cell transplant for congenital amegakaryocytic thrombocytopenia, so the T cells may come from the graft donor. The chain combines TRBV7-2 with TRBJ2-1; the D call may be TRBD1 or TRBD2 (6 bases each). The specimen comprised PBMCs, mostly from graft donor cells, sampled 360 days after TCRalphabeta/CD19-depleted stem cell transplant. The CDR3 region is CASSWGAAYNEQFF. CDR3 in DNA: TGTGCCAGCAGCTGGGGGGCGGCCTACAATGAGCAGTTCTTC. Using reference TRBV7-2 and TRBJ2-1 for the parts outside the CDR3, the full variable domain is GAGVSQSPSNKVTEKGKDVELRCDPISGHTALYWYRQSLGQGLEFLIYFQGNSAPDKSGLPSDRFSAERTGGSVSTLTIQRTQQEDSAVYLCASSWGAAYNEQFFGPGTRLTVL.